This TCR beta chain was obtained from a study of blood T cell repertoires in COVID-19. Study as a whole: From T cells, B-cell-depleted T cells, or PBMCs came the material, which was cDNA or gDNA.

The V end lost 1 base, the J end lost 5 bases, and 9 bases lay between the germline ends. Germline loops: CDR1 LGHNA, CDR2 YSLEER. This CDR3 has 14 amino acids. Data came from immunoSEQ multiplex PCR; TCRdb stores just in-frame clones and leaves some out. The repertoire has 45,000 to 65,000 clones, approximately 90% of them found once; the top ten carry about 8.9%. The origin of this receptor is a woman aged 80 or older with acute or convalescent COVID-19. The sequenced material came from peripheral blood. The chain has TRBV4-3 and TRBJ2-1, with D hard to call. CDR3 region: CASSQGARNNEQFF. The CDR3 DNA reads TGCGCCAGCAGCCAAGGGGCCAGAAACAATGAGCAGTTCTTC.